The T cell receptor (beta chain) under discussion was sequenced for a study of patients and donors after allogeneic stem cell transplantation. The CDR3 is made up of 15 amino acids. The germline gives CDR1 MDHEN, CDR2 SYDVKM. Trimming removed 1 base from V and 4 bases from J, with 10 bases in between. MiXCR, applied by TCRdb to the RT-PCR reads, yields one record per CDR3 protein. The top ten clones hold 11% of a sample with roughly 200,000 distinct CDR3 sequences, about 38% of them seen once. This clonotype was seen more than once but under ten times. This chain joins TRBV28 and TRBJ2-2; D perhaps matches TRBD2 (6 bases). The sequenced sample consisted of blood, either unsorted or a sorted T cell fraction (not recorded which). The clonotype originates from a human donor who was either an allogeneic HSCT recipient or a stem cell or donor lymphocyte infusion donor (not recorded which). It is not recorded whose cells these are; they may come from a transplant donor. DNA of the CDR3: TGTGCCAGCAGTTTATTGCGGGGCCTCACCGGGGAGCTGTTTTTT. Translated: CASSLLRGLTGELFF.